A selection of T cell receptor beta chains follows, all from one sample in a study of blood T cell repertoires in COVID-19. Produced via immunoSEQ multiplex PCR; TCRdb's table is partial and in-frame only. This table holds 220,000 or so clones, 75% to 90% found once. The sample was peripheral blood. These receptors came from a woman aged 80 or over with COVID-19, enrolled during active disease. Both conserved end residues are part of each CDR3. A D gene is named only where the DNA matches it firmly. The size field is filled for only some rows; it gives once, few, many or a size class.

DNA | CDR3 | size | J | V | D
TGTGCCAGCAGCTTCTCTCGGCAGGGGTTGTGGGGGACCCAGTACTTC | CASSFSRQGLWGTQYF | NA | TRBJ2-5 | TRBV7-2 | NA
TGTGCCAGCAGCGCGGGGACAGGGCGGCGCACTGAAGCTTTCTTT | CASSAGTGRRTEAFF | NA | TRBJ1-1 | TRBV11-3 | TRBD1
TGCGCCAGCAGCCAGGGGAGCTCCTACAATGAGCAGTTCTTC | CASSQGSSYNEQFF | NA | TRBJ2-1 | TRBV4-1 | NA
TGCGCCAGCAGCTTTTCAACAGGGAGCACTGAAGCTTTCTTT | CASSFSTGSTEAFF | NA | TRBJ1-1 | TRBV5-1 | NA
TGCGCCAGCAGCCAAGGTGAGACGACAAACACCGGGGAGCTGTTTTTT | CASSQGETTNTGELFF | few | TRBJ2-2 | TRBV4-1 | NA
TGTGCCAGCAGCTTAGCCCTAGCGGGAGCAGATACGCAGTATTTT | CASSLALAGADTQYF | once | TRBJ2-3 | TRBV7-2 | TRBD2
TGCAGCGTACAGGCAATTAACACCGGGGAGCTGTTTTTT | CSVQAINTGELFF | NA | TRBJ2-2 | TRBV29-1 | NA
TGTGCCAGCAGCTTTGGCGGGAGGGCCGCGAAGTCCTACAATGAGCAGTTCTTC | CASSFGGRAAKSYNEQFF | NA | TRBJ2-1 | TRBV5-4 | TRBD2
TGTGCCACCAGTGATCTCACAGGGCACGAGCAGTACTTC | CATSDLTGHEQYF | NA | TRBJ2-7 | TRBV24-1 | NA
TGTGCCAGCAGTTTTGACAGGATTGCCTATGGCTACACCTTC | CASSFDRIAYGYTF | once | TRBJ1-2 | TRBV6-1 | NA
TGTGCCAGCAGCCCCCGGTCACCCCTCCACTTT | CASSPRSPLHF | NA | TRBJ1-6 | TRBV27 | NA
TGCGCCAGCCGGAGGACGGGAGACGGTACTGAAGCTTTCTTT | CASRRTGDGTEAFF | NA | TRBJ1-1 | TRBV5-1 | NA
TGTGCCGTAGGGGGCACCTACGAGCAGTACTTC | CAVGGTYEQYF | NA | TRBJ2-7 | TRBV6-5 | TRBD1
TGTGCCAGCTCACCCCGACAGGAAGAGACCCAGTACTTC | CASSPRQEETQYF | NA | TRBJ2-5 | TRBV18 | NA
TGTGCCAGCACTAAGAATAGCGGGGGGGCCGCCAATGAGCAGTTCTTC | CASTKNSGGAANEQFF | NA | TRBJ2-1 | TRBV5-4 | TRBD2
TGCGCCAGCAGCCGGACTAGCTTGACAAAAGAGACCCAGTACTTC | CASSRTSLTKETQYF | NA | TRBJ2-5 | TRBV5-1 | TRBD2
TGCGCCAGCACCAACAGGGGGTTCGGAGCTTTCTTT | CASTNRGFGAFF | NA | TRBJ1-1 | TRBV5-1 | TRBD1
TGTGCCAGCCTCCGACAGCCTGCAACTAATGAAAAACTGTTTTTT | CASLRQPATNEKLFF | NA | TRBJ1-4 | TRBV2 | NA
TGTGCCAGCAGCTTACGGCAACGGGTTATGGTTGCGAATGAGCAGTTCTTC | CASSLRQRVMVANEQFF | NA | TRBJ2-1 | TRBV5-8 | NA
TGTGCCAGTAGTATACCCGGACAGGGACATGGCTACACCTTC | CASSIPGQGHGYTF | NA | TRBJ1-2 | TRBV19 | TRBD1
TGTGCCAGCAGCCAAGGTTCCGCGGCGCAGTATTTT | CASSQGSAAQYF | NA | TRBJ2-3 | TRBV3-1/TRBV3-2 | NA
TGTGCCAGCAGTGAATCTCGACAGGCAAAACTAGCGGGGGGCCTTGATTCCTACAATGAGCAGTTCTTC | CASSESRQAKLAGGLDSYNEQFF | NA | TRBJ2-1 | TRBV2 | TRBD2
TGTGCCAGCAGCTTAACCGGGACTAGCACAGATACGCAGTATTTT | CASSLTGTSTDTQYF | NA | TRBJ2-3 | TRBV7-2 | NA